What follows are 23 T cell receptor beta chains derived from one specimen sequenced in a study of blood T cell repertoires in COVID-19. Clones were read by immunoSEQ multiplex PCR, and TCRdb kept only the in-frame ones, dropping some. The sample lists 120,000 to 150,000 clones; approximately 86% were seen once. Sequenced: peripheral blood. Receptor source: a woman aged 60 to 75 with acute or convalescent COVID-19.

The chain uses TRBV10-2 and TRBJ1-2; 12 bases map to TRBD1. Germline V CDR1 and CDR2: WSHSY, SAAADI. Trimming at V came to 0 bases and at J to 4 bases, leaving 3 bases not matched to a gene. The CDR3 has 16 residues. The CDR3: CASSESGTGGPYGYTF. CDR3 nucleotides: TGCGCCAGCAGTGAGTCGGGGACAGGGGGCCCCTATGGCTACACCTTC.

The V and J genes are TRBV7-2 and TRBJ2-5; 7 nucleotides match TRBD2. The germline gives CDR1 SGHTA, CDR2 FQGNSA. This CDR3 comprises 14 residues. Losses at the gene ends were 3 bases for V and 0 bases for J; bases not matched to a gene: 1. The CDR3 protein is CASSFGGNQETQYF. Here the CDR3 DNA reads TGTGCCAGCAGCTTCGGGGGGAACCAAGAGACCCAGTACTTC.

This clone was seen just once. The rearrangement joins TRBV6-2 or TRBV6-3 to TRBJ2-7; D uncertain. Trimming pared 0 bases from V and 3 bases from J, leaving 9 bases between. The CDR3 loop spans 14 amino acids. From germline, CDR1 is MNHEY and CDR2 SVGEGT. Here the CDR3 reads CASSYSERIYEQYF. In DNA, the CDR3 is TGTGCCAGCAGTTACTCGGAGCGAATCTACGAGCAGTACTTC.

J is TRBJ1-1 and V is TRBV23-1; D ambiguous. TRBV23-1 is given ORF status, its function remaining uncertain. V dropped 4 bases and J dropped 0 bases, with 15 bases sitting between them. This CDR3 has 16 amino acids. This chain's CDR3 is CASSLSGRYMNTEAFF. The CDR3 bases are TGCGCCAGCAGTCTCTCGGGGAGGTACATGAACACTGAAGCTTTCTTT.

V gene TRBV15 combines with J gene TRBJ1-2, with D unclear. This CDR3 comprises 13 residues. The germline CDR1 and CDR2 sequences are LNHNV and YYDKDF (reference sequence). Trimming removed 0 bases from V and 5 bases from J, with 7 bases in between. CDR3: CATSRDTGYGYTF. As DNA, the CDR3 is TGTGCCACCAGCAGAGATACCGGTTATGGCTACACCTTC.

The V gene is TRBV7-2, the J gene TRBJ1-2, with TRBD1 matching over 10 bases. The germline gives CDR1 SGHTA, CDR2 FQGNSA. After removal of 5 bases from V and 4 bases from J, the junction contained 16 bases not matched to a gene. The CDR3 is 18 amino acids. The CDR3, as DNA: TGTGCCAGCAGCCTACCCGGCACGGACAGGGGGTTCCTCTATGGCTACACCTTC. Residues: CASSLPGTDRGFLYGYTF.

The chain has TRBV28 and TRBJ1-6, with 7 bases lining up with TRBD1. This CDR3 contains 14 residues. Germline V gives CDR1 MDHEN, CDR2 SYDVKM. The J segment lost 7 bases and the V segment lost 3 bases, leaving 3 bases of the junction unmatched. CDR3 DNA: TGTGCCAGCAGTTTCCGGGACAGCAATTCACCCCTCCACTTT. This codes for CASSFRDSNSPLHF.

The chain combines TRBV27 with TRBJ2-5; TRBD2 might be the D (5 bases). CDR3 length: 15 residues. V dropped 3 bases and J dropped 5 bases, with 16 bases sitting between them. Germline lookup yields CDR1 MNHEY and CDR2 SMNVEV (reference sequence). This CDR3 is CASSFGLGGWETQYF. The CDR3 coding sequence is TGTGCCAGCAGTTTTGGGTTAGGCGGGTGGGAGACCCAGTACTTC.

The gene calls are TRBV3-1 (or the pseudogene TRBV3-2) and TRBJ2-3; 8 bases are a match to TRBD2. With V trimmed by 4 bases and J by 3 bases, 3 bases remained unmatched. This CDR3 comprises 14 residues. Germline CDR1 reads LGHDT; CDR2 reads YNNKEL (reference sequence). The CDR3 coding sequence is TGTGCCAGCAGCCCAAGACTAGCGACAGATACGCAGTATTTT. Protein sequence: CASSPRLATDTQYF.

CDR3 coding DNA: TGTGCCAGCAGTTTATCAATCGGGGGTGAGCAGCCCCAGCATTTT. Translating it yields CASSLSIGGEQPQHF. The chain combines TRBV27 with TRBJ1-5, with a tentative D call TRBD1 (5 bases). Looked up from germline, CDR1 is MNHEY and CDR2 is SMNVEV (reference sequence). The CDR3 runs to 15 residues. Trimming left V 0 bases short and J 7 bases short, with 13 bases between.

CDR3 DNA sequence: TGTGCCAGCAGCTTAGTCCGACAGGGGGGACGCTACACCTTC. Its protein product is CASSLVRQGGRYTF. J is TRBJ1-2 and V is TRBV7-2, with TRBD1 matching 9 bases. J was trimmed by 9 bases and V by 1 base; bases with no gene match: 6. Germline-derived CDR1 and CDR2 are SGHTA and FQGNSA. There are 14 residues in the CDR3.

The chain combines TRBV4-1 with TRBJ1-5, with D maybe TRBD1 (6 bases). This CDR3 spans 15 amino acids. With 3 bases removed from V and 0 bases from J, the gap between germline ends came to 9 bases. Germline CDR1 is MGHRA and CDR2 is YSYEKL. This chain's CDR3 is CASSHYRDSNQPQHF. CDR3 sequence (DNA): TGCGCCAGCAGCCATTACAGGGATAGCAATCAGCCCCAGCATTTT.

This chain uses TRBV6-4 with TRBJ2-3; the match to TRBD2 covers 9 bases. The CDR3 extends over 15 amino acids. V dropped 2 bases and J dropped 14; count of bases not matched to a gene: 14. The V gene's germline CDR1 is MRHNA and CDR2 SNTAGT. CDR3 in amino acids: CASSDPAHSGGRLYF. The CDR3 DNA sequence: TGTGCCAGCAGTGACCCTGCCCATAGCGGGGGCCGTTTGTATTTT.

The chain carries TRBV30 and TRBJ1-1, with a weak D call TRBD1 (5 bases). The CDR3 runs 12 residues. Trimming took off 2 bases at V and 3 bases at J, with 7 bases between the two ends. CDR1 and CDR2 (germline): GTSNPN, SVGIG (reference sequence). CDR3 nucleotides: TGTGCCTGGAGTAGGGGATACACTGAAGCTTTCTTT. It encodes CAWSRGYTEAFF.

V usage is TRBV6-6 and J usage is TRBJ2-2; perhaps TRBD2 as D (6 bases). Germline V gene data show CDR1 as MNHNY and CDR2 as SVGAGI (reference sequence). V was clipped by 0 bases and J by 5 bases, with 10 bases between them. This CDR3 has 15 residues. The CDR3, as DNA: TGTGCCAGCAGTTACTCGGCAAGCGGGACCGGGGAGCTGTTTTTT. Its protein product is CASSYSASGTGELFF.

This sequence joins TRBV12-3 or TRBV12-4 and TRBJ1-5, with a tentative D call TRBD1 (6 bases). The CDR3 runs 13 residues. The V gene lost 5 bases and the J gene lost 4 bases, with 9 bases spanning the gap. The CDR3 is CASSPGANQPQHF. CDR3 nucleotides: TGTGCCAGCAGTCCAGGGGCGAATCAGCCCCAGCATTTT.

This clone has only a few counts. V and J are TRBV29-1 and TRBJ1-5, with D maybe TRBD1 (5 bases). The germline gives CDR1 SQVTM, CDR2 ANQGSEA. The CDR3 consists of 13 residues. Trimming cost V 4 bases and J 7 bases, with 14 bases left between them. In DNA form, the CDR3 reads TGCAGCGTTGGGTCAGGGAGGCACCAGCCCCAGCATTTT. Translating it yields CSVGSGRHQPQHF. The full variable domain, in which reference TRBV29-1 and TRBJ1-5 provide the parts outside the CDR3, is SAVISQKPSRDICQRGTSLTIQCQVDSQVTMMFWYRQQPGQSLTLIATANQGSEATYESGFVIDKFPISRPNLTFSTLTVSNMSPEDSSIYLCSVGSGRHQPQHFGDGTRLSIL.

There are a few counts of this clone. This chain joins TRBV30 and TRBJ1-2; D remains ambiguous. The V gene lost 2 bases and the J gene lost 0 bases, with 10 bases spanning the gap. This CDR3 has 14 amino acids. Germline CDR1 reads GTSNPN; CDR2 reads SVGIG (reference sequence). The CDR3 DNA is TGTGCCTGGAGTCAATACAGAACTAACTATGGCTACACCTTC. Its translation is CAWSQYRTNYGYTF.

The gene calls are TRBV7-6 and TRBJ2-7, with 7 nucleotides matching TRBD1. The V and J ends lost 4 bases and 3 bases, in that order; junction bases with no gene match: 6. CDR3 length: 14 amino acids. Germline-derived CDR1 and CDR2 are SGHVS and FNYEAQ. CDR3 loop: CASSYNRGNYEQYF. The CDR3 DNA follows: TGTGCCAGCAGCTATAACAGGGGAAACTACGAGCAGTACTTC.

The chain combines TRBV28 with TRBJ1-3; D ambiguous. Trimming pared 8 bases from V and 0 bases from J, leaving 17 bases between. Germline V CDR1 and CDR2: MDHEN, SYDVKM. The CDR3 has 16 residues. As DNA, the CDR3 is TGTGCCAGCTCTTCTTCCGGGATTAGCTCTGGAAACACCATATATTTT. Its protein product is CASSSSGISSGNTIYF. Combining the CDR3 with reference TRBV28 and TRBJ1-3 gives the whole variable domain DVKVTQSSRYLVKRTGEKVFLECVQDMDHENMFWYRQDPGLGLRLIYFSYDVKMKEKGDIPEGYSVSREKKERFSLILESASTNQTSMYLCASSSSGISSGNTIYFGEGSWLTVV.

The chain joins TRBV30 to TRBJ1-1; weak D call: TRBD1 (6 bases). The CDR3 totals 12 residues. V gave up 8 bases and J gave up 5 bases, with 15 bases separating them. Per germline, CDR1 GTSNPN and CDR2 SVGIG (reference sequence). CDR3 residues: CAGYRASTEAFF. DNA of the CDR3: TGTGCCGGCTACAGGGCGAGTACTGAAGCTTTCTTT.

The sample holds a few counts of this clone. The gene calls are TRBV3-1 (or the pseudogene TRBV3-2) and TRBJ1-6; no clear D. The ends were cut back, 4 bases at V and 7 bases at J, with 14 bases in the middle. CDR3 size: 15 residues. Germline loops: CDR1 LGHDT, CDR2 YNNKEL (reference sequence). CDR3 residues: CASSPSPSLNSPLHF. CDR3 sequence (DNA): TGTGCCAGCAGCCCGTCTCCCAGTTTGAATTCACCCCTCCACTTT.

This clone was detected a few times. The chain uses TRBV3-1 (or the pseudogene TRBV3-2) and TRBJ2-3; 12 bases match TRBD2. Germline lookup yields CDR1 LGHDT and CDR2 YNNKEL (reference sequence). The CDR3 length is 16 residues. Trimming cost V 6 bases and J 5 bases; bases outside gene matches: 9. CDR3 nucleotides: TGTGCCAGCAGATCTACTAGCGGGGGGCAGGGAGATACGCAGTATTTT. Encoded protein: CASRSTSGGQGDTQYF.